These 32 T cell receptor beta chains were sequenced from one sample in a study of early T cells in non-severe SARS-CoV-2 infection. TCRdb processed the 5' RACE reads anew with MiXCR; each CDR3 protein has one entry. The sample holds about 22,000 distinct CDR3 sequences, around 3.3% seen once. What was sequenced was whole blood. These receptors were taken from an adult who was a healthcare worker with PCR-confirmed SARS-CoV-2 infection or an uninfected control (not recorded which).

This clonotype occurred many times. The chain recombines TRBV7-9 with TRBJ2-3, with TRBD2 matching 10 bases. The CDR3 is 16 amino acids. Germline V gene data show CDR1 as SEHNR and CDR2 as FQNEAQ (reference sequence). Trimming at V came to 5 bases and at J to 3 bases, leaving 8 bases not matched to a gene. The CDR3 DNA follows: TGTGCCAGCAGCGTCCGTGTAGCGGGGGGAACAGATACGCAGTATTTT. The encoded protein is CASSVRVAGGTDTQYF.

In its sample, this clonotype ranks as medium-sized. The chain recombines TRBV20-1 with TRBJ1-5, with D tentatively TRBD1 (6 bases). CDR3 length equals 15 residues. CDR1 is DFQATT and CDR2 is SNEGSKA in the germline V gene (reference sequence). Trimming shortened V by 2 bases and J by 7 bases, and 18 bases separated the two germline ends. CDR3 region: CSARSEGHEAQPQHF. CDR3 DNA sequence: TGCAGTGCTAGATCTGAGGGACATGAGGCACAGCCCCAGCATTTT.

The table lists this clonotype with many counts. The gene calls are TRBV12-3 or TRBV12-4 and TRBJ2-4; 7 bases line up with TRBD2. The CDR3 has 13 residues. Trimming removed 6 bases from V and 10 bases from J; junction bases left unmatched: 9. DNA for the CDR3: TGTGCCAGCAGGCCCTGGGACTACCCGATTCAGTACTTC. Translation gives CASRPWDYPIQYF.

V and J are TRBV4-2 and TRBJ2-2; D is unresolved. Trimming removed 4 bases from V and 4 bases from J, with 7 bases in between. Per the germline V gene, CDR1 is LGHNA and CDR2 is YNFKEQ. The CDR3 runs to 13 residues. The CDR3 region is CASSPQFTGELFF. As DNA, the CDR3 is TGTGCCAGCAGCCCCCAGTTCACCGGGGAGCTGTTTTTT.

The CDR3 protein is CASSLSRSRETQYF. The CDR3 nucleotides read TGTGCCAGCAGCTTATCCCGATCGCGGGAGACCCAGTACTTC. The V and J genes are TRBV7-9 and TRBJ2-5; D ambiguous. Germline CDR1 is SEHNR and CDR2 is FQNEAQ (reference sequence). V lost 2 bases and J 5 bases, leaving 12 bases between the germline ends. The CDR3 contains 14 residues.

Many counts were recorded for this clonotype. This chain links TRBV6-5 with TRBJ2-1; TRBD2 is a possible D gene (6 bases). CDR3 size: 16 residues. V dropped 4 bases and J dropped 7 bases, with 20 bases sitting between them. CDR1 and CDR2 (germline): MNHEY, SVGAGI. CDR3 coding DNA: TGTGCCAGCAGTTCGGGGGTCCTTCCGGCGGGTAATGAGCAGTTCTTC. This sequence encodes CASSSGVLPAGNEQFF.

In its sample, this clonotype was seen a few times. The genes are TRBV28 and TRBJ2-3, with D perhaps matching TRBD1 or TRBD2 (5 bases each). Deletions cut 8 bases from V and 4 bases from J, with 13 bases between. This CDR3 is 13 amino acids long. The germline gives CDR1 MDHEN, CDR2 SYDVKM. CDR3 nucleotide sequence: TGTGCCAGCCAGTGGGGGAGCGCAGATACGCAGTATTTT. Translated: CASQWGSADTQYF.

Here the CDR3 reads CASTYRRALYEQYF. The CDR3 DNA sequence: TGTGCCAGCACCTATCGGAGGGCCCTCTACGAGCAGTACTTC. The chain has TRBV11-2 and TRBJ2-7, with D tentatively TRBD2 (6 bases). This CDR3 has 14 amino acids. The V gene's germline CDR1 is SGHAT and CDR2 FQNNGV. V shed 7 bases and J shed 3 bases, with 16 bases lying between them.

This clonotype occurred many times. The chain has TRBV6-2 or TRBV6-3 and TRBJ1-5; D perhaps matches TRBD1 (5 bases). CDR1 MNHEY and CDR2 SVGEGT come from the germline V gene. Trimming pared 0 bases from V and 7 bases from J, leaving 13 bases between. The CDR3 extends over 15 amino acids. In nucleotides, the CDR3 is TGTGCCAGCAGTTACTCGACAGCCCCGCACCAGCCCCAGCATTTT. Translation: CASSYSTAPHQPQHF.

This clonotype was counted many times. The chain is built from TRBV6-1 and TRBJ1-2; weak D call: TRBD1 (6 bases). Trimming pared 7 bases from V and 3 bases from J, leaving 15 bases between. Per germline, CDR1 MNHNS and CDR2 SASEGT. The CDR3 is 14 residues long. Here the CDR3 reads CASTQRGGHYGYTF. The CDR3 nucleotides read TGTGCCAGCACCCAGCGGGGGGGCCACTATGGCTACACCTTC.

With regard to this clonotype: A read error is possible here, since a much larger clone lies one base away. The CDR3 loop is CVSMPSGNTIYF. The CDR3 nucleotides are TGTGTCAGCATGCCCTCTGGAAACACCATATATTTT. The chain joins TRBV12-3 or TRBV12-4 to TRBJ1-3; D gene unclear. CDR3 length: 12 amino acids.

This clonotype was observed many times. The DNA of the CDR3 is TGTGCCAGCAGCTTTAGAGGGGGACCGGGCTATGGCTACACCTTC. Translation gives CASSFRGGPGYGYTF. The chain links TRBV7-9 to TRBJ1-2; possibly TRBD1 for D (6 bases). The germline V and J ends were trimmed by 3 bases and 4 bases, with 15 bases remaining between them. The CDR3 has 15 amino acids. The germline CDR1 and CDR2 sequences are SEHNR and FQNEAQ (reference sequence).

This clonotype was detected ten times or more. This chain joins TRBV5-1 and TRBJ2-7; a possible D gene is TRBD2 (5 bases). The CDR3 sequence is 13 residues long. Germline V CDR1 and CDR2: SGHRS, YFSETQ. The V gene lost 1 base and the J gene lost 2 bases, with 7 bases spanning the gap. CDR3 loop: CASSLPGTYEQYF. The CDR3 nucleotides read TGCGCCAGCAGCTTGCCGGGGACCTACGAGCAGTACTTC.

In this sample, this clonotype turned up many times. J is TRBJ2-2 and V is TRBV2, with 9 positions matching TRBD1. V trimming: 2 bases; J trimming: 4 bases; junction bases outside the gene matches: 5. The CDR3 runs 16 residues. Germline V gene sequence: CDR1 SNHLY, CDR2 FYNNEI. DNA for the CDR3: TGTGCCAGCAGTGAAAGGACAGGGGAGTTCACCGGGGAGCTGTTTTTT. Translation: CASSERTGEFTGELFF.

In its sample, this clonotype was seen many times. The chain couples TRBV13 to TRBJ2-7, with TRBD2 matching 8 bases. V was clipped by 5 bases and J by 1 base; unmatched bases: 7. CDR1 and CDR2 (germline): PRHDT, FYEKMQ (reference sequence). The CDR3 has 15 amino acids. The CDR3 nucleotides read TGTGCCAGCAGCATCCGGGGGGGCGGATCCTACGAGCAGTACTTC. This gives the protein CASSIRGGGSYEQYF.

This clonotype was recorded many times. The V call is TRBV7-9, the J call TRBJ1-1; D may be TRBD1 (5 bases). Per the germline V gene, CDR1 is SEHNR and CDR2 is FQNEAQ (reference sequence). Trimming took 6 bases from V and 3 from J, leaving 11 bases between them. This CDR3 is 13 amino acids long. In DNA, the CDR3 is TGTGCCAGCAGTTCTATAGGGGACACTGAAGCTTTCTTT. It yields the protein CASSSIGDTEAFF.

This clonotype showed up many times. This chain links TRBV4-1 with TRBJ1-5; TRBD1 is a possible D gene (5 bases). The CDR3 sequence is 14 residues long. The germline V gene has CDR1 MGHRA and CDR2 YSYEKL. The V end was cut by 1 base, the J end by 6 bases, with 10 bases between. The DNA of the CDR3 is TGCGCCAGCAGCCAAGTTGTAGGGGCTCAGCCCCAGCATTTT. Translating it yields CASSQVVGAQPQHF.

This clonotype was observed at least ten times. V is TRBV7-8 and J is TRBJ1-4; TRBD1 matches at 12 bases. CDR3 length: 17 residues. The trim removed 5 bases at V and 7 bases at J, leaving 11 bases unmatched. Germline-derived CDR1 and CDR2 are SGHVS and FQNEAQ. In nucleotides, the CDR3 is TGTGCCAGCAGCCCCCTCCGGGACAGGGGGCGCCTTGAAAAACTGTTTTTT. It codes for CASSPLRDRGRLEKLFF.

The chain uses TRBV28 and TRBJ1-2; 10 nucleotides match TRBD1. This CDR3 region has 15 residues. V lost 5 bases, J lost 6 bases, and 9 bases stayed unmatched. Germline V gene sequence: CDR1 MDHEN, CDR2 SYDVKM. CDR3 in DNA: TGTGCCAGCAGTCGCCCGACAGGGGGCTGGGATGGCTACACCTTC. It yields the protein CASSRPTGGWDGYTF.

This sequence joins TRBV29-1 and TRBJ1-3; D gene uncertain. Germline V gives CDR1 SQVTM, CDR2 ANQGSEA. Trimming left V 4 bases short and J 2 bases short, with 9 bases between. This CDR3 spans 13 amino acids. The CDR3: CSVGSSAGNTIYF. The CDR3, as DNA: TGCAGCGTTGGGTCCAGTGCTGGAAACACCATATATTTT.

This clonotype has at least ten counts. This sequence joins TRBV12-3 or TRBV12-4 and TRBJ2-7; D possibly uses TRBD1 or TRBD2 (6 bases each). The CDR3 runs to 10 residues. Between the trimmed V and J ends, which lost 8 bases and 5 bases, there was a span of 7 bases. CDR3: CASRGHEQYF. The CDR3 bases are TGTGCCAGCCGGGGGCACGAGCAGTACTTC.

Ten or more counts support this clonotype. This chain connects TRBV27 to TRBJ2-7, with TRBD2 as a possible D gene (5 bases). The CDR3 sequence is 11 residues long. Germline V gene lookup returns CDR1 MNHEY and CDR2 SMNVEV (reference sequence). Trimming took 3 bases from V and 6 from J, leaving 6 bases between them. Written as DNA, the CDR3 is TGTGCCAGCAGTTTCGGAGGCGAGCAGTACTTC. Protein: CASSFGGEQYF.

This clonotype has ten or more counts. The V call is TRBV5-6, the J call TRBJ2-7; D remains unclear. The CDR3 is 14 residues long. Germline CDR1 and CDR2: SGHDT and YYEEEE. V was clipped by 0 bases and J by 3 bases, with 10 bases between them. In nucleotides, the CDR3 is TGTGCCAGCAGCTTGGGGGCCCCCAGCTACGAGCAGTACTTC. It is translated as CASSLGAPSYEQYF.

In its sample, this clonotype was seen many times. The rearrangement uses TRBV24-1 and TRBJ2-7, with 8 nucleotides matching TRBD2. This CDR3 comprises 13 residues. Germline V gene lookup returns CDR1 KGHDR and CDR2 SFDVKD. V lost 4 bases and J lost 5; bases outside the gene matches: 3. This chain's CDR3 is CATSEPGLDEQYF. The CDR3, as DNA: TGTGCCACCAGTGAACCGGGACTAGACGAGCAGTACTTC.

This clonotype was observed many times. The chain has TRBV6-6 and TRBJ1-1; TRBD1 might be the D (5 bases). The CDR3 is made up of 14 amino acids. The V end was cut by 3 bases, the J end by 5 bases, with 13 bases between. Germline-derived CDR1 and CDR2 are MNHNY and SVGAGI (reference sequence). CDR3 loop: CASSYGALGTEAFF. The CDR3 coding sequence is TGTGCCAGCAGTTATGGGGCTTTAGGGACTGAAGCTTTCTTT.

This clonotype was seen at least ten times. V and J are TRBV7-2 and TRBJ1-5; D uncertain. In germline, CDR1 is SGHTA, CDR2 FQGNSA. With 5 bases removed from V and 3 bases from J, the gap between germline ends came to 14 bases. This CDR3 is built from 15 residues. DNA of the CDR3: TGTGCCAGCAGCCCCGGCCCGGGATACAATCAGCCCCAGCATTTT. Amino acid sequence: CASSPGPGYNQPQHF.

This clonotype was counted at least ten times. V is TRBV7-2 and J is TRBJ2-1; possible D gene TRBD2, 6 bases. This CDR3 is 15 amino acids long. The V end was cut by 5 bases, the J end by 3 bases, with 14 bases between. Per the germline V gene, CDR1 is SGHTA and CDR2 is FQGNSA. The DNA for the CDR3 is TGTGCCAGCAGCGAGTGGGGACTCGTCTACAATGAGCAGTTCTTC. Translation gives CASSEWGLVYNEQFF.

This clonotype has only a few counts. The chain recombines TRBV20-1 with TRBJ1-5; D is possibly TRBD1 (6 bases). Germline CDR1 is DFQATT and CDR2 is SNEGSKA (reference sequence). CDR3 size: 14 residues. With 0 bases removed from V and 5 bases from J, the gap between germline ends came to 11 bases. In DNA, the CDR3 is TGCAGTGCTAGAGATAACAGGGCCTATCAGCCCCAGCATTTT. Its translation is CSARDNRAYQPQHF.

This clonotype counts as medium-sized (0.01 to 0.1%). The V gene is TRBV9, the J gene TRBJ2-5, with TRBD2 as a possible D gene (5 bases). CDR3 length: 13 amino acids. Trimming left V 0 bases short and J 4 bases short, with 7 bases between. Germline CDR1 SGDLS, CDR2 YYNGEE. The CDR3 protein is CASSVGLLETQYF. In DNA, the CDR3 is TGTGCCAGCAGCGTAGGACTACTAGAGACCCAGTACTTC. Full variable domain (remainder filled in from reference TRBV9 and TRBJ2-5): DSGVTQTPKHLITATGQRVTLRCSPRSGDLSVYWYQQSLDQGLQFLIQYYNGEERAKGNILERFSAQQFPDLHSELNLSSLELGDSALYFCASSVGLLETQYFGPGTRLLVL.

In its sample, this clonotype was seen many times. This sequence joins TRBV19 and TRBJ2-7; a weak D match, TRBD1 (5 bases). Germline V gene sequence: CDR1 LNHDA, CDR2 SQIVND (reference sequence). This CDR3 is built from 14 residues. V lost 7 bases and J lost 1, with 14 bases in between. The CDR3 sequence is CASTFSRGSYEQYF. In nucleotides, the CDR3 is TGTGCCAGTACTTTCTCTAGGGGTTCCTACGAGCAGTACTTC. Using reference TRBV19 and TRBJ2-7 for the parts outside the CDR3, the full variable domain is DGGITQSPKYLFRKEGQNVTLSCEQNLNHDAMYWYRQDPGQGLRLIYYSQIVNDFQKGDIAEGYSVSREKKESFPLTVTSAQKNPTAFYLCASTFSRGSYEQYFGPGTRLTVT.

Sample share makes this clonotype medium-sized (0.01 to 0.1%). The gene calls are TRBV4-3 and TRBJ2-1, with D uncertain. CDR3 size: 12 residues. V was pared by 1 base and J by 7 bases, with 5 bases between. The germline V gene has CDR1 LGHNA and CDR2 YSLEER. Here the CDR3 reads CASSQVANEQFF. CDR3 coding DNA: TGCGCCAGCAGCCAAGTTGCGAATGAGCAGTTCTTC.

This clonotype came up many times. The V call is TRBV3-1, the J call TRBJ1-2; a possible D gene is TRBD1 (5 bases). This CDR3 has 15 residues. Germline loops: CDR1 LGHDT, CDR2 YNNKEL (reference sequence). Deletions cut 1 base from V and 5 bases from J, with 14 bases between. Here the CDR3 DNA reads TGTGCCAGCAGCCAAGGCCAACCTGGGGGGTATGGCTACACCTTC. Residues: CASSQGQPGGYGYTF.